The entry below describes one T cell receptor beta chain. Its target is unknown. TCRdb's table, derived via immunoSEQ multiplex PCR, lists solely in-frame clones and lacks some. The sample lists about 120,000 clones, over 75% occurring once. This sample stems from a study of T cell responses to AZD1222 COVID-19 vaccine. Germline V CDR1 and CDR2: MGHRA, YSYEKL. The CDR3 consists of 14 residues. V gave up 1 base and J gave up 5 bases, with 12 bases separating them. General study results and limits: Reportedly, nearly half the spike-specific TCRs target unmutated variant regions. Donors, mostly white British, included more females; clonal diversity was possibly underestimated. Repertoire sampling was restricted to post-peak T cell response timepoints.

V usage is TRBV4-1 and J usage is TRBJ2-7, with a weak D call TRBD2 (5 bases). The source of this sequence is an adult who received the MenACWY meningococcal vaccine as a control. The source material was peripheral blood, sampled 28 days after the second dose of the MenACWY control vaccine. The DNA of the CDR3 is TGCGCCAGCAGCCAAGGTCTGGTAGCGAACGAGCAGTACTTC. Its protein product is CASSQGLVANEQYF.